Below, 26 T cell receptor beta chains from the same sample are listed, as sequenced in a study of shared clonotypes between healthy human individuals (dated by TCRdb to 2018 to 2020). The method was the immunoSEQ multiplex PCR assay. TCRdb carries this immuneACCESS record with in-frame sequences only. Its versions omit some clonotypes, under half of them owing to an unresolved V gene in the studies checked, with the rest unexplained. This sample gives over 800,000 clones in total; 80% to 95% of them show up just once. The top ten constitute 24% of the sample. CD8 naive samples consisted of CD45RO-negative cells that were positively selected for CCR7, yielding a CD45RA+CCR7+ population without TemRA cells. Sample: naive CD8+ T cells sorted from blood. The sample's cell subset or site label is to be understood as: CD45RA+CCR7+. These receptors originate from a young man in good health.

V gene TRBV7-6 combines with J gene TRBJ1-2; D not resolved. The V and J ends lost 5 bases and 4 bases respectively, with 14 bases between them. This CDR3 spans 14 amino acids. Germline lookup yields CDR1 SGHVS and CDR2 FNYEAQ. The CDR3 coding sequence is TGTGCCAGCAGCCTCGGGCCATATGCCTATGGCTACACCTTC. It specifies CASSLGPYAYGYTF.

This sequence joins TRBV14 and TRBJ2-3; 9 bases line up with TRBD2. This CDR3 spans 17 amino acids. J gave up 2 bases and V 2 bases, and 8 bases lay outside the gene matches. Per the germline V gene, CDR1 is SGHDN and CDR2 is FVKESK. CDR3 residues: CASSQRTSGFYTDTQYF. CDR3 bases: TGTGCCAGCAGCCAACGAACTAGCGGGTTTTACACAGATACGCAGTATTTT. Filled out from reference TRBV14 and TRBJ2-3, the complete variable domain reads EAGVTQFPSHSVIEKGQTVTLRCDPISGHDNLYWYRRVMGKEIKFLLHFVKESKQDESGMPNNRFLAERTGGTYSTLKVQPAELEDSGVYFCASSQRTSGFYTDTQYFGPGTRLTVL.

This clone was seen a few times. V is TRBV28 and J is TRBJ1-2, with 8 bases that match TRBD1. The CDR3 sequence is 15 residues long. J gave up 6 bases and V 1 base, and 7 bases lay outside the gene matches. CDR1 is MDHEN and CDR2 is SYDVKM in the germline V gene. The CDR3 loop reads CASSLSSRGPDGYTF. CDR3 coding DNA: TGTGCCAGCAGTTTATCAAGCAGGGGGCCCGATGGCTACACCTTC.

V gene TRBV29-1 combines with J gene TRBJ2-7; TRBD1 aligns across 10 bases. Germline lookup yields CDR1 SQVTM and CDR2 ANQGSEA. CDR3 size: 15 residues. The ends lost 2 bases at V and 1 base at J; junction bases unmatched: 5. CDR3 amino acids: CSVERPGQGSYEQYF. As DNA, the CDR3 is TGCAGCGTTGAAAGACCGGGACAGGGGTCCTACGAGCAGTACTTC.

This sequence joins TRBV19 and TRBJ1-1; D gene ambiguous. There are 12 residues in the CDR3. Germline V CDR1 and CDR2: LNHDA, SQIVND (reference sequence). V shed 4 bases and J shed 6 bases, with 9 bases lying between them. The DNA of the CDR3 is TGTGCCAGTAGTACGTGGCAGTCTGAAGCTTTCTTT. Translating it yields CASSTWQSEAFF.

The gene calls are TRBV7-3 and TRBJ2-5; no definite D call. V gave up 6 bases and J gave up 1 base, with 9 bases separating them. CDR1 is SGHTA, CDR2 FQGTGA, per germline. This CDR3 contains 13 residues. The CDR3 spells CASSPNPQETQYF. The CDR3 DNA sequence: TGTGCCAGCAGTCCTAACCCCCAAGAGACCCAGTACTTC. Combining the CDR3 with reference TRBV7-3 and TRBJ2-5 gives the whole variable domain GAGVSQTPSNKVTEKGKYVELRCDPISGHTALYWYRQSLGQGPEFLIYFQGTGAADDSGLPNDRFFAVRPEGSVSTLKIQRTERGDSAVYLCASSPNPQETQYFGPGTRLLVL.

V is TRBV7-8 and J is TRBJ2-7; 10 bases match TRBD1. This CDR3 contains 15 residues. V was clipped by 5 bases and J by 5 bases; unmatched bases: 9. The germline V gene has CDR1 SGHVS and CDR2 FQNEAQ. CDR3 in amino acids: CASSASSGTGDEQYF. In DNA form, the CDR3 reads TGTGCCAGCAGCGCAAGCTCCGGGACAGGGGACGAGCAGTACTTC.

The chain employs TRBV30 and TRBJ1-1; D unresolved. The CDR3 consists of 13 residues. V lost 1 base, J lost 3 bases, and 9 bases lay in between. Germline V gives CDR1 GTSNPN, CDR2 SVGIG (reference sequence). The CDR3 nucleotides are TGTGCCTGGAGTGCCTCTCCTTACACTGAAGCTTTCTTT. It translates to CAWSASPYTEAFF.

The CDR3 DNA follows: TGCAGCGCTGCCGGGACATCCTACGAGCAGTACTTC. This encodes CSAAGTSYEQYF. The gene calls are TRBV29-1 and TRBJ2-7, with D possibly matching TRBD1 (6 bases). Germline CDR1 is SQVTM and CDR2 is ANQGSEA. The CDR3 spans 12 residues. V was pared by 7 bases and J by 1 base, with 11 bases between.

CDR3 residues: CASTRNNEQFF. In DNA form, the CDR3 reads TGTGCCAGTACCAGGAACAATGAGCAGTTCTTC. The chain joins TRBV19 to TRBJ2-1; no firm D call. The germline CDR1 and CDR2 sequences are LNHDA and SQIVND (reference sequence). The V end was cut by 7 bases, the J end by 5 bases, with 6 bases between. The CDR3 is 11 amino acids.

V usage is TRBV29-1 and J usage is TRBJ2-2; unclear D gene. Germline CDR1 reads SQVTM; CDR2 reads ANQGSEA. Trimming pared 3 bases from V and 4 bases from J, leaving 15 bases between. The CDR3 has 15 amino acids. The CDR3: CSVDFHGSATGELFF. The CDR3 coding sequence is TGCAGCGTTGATTTTCACGGGTCTGCCACCGGGGAGCTGTTTTTT.

The V gene is TRBV21-1, the J gene TRBJ2-7; the tabulated D call, TRBD1, remains unverified against the DNA. TRBV21-1 is a recognized pseudogene. The CDR3 has 18 residues. The CDR3 DNA sequence: TGTGCCAGCAGCATTTCCCGGGACAGGGGGCGCGGGAACTACGAGCAGTACTTC. This codes for CASSISRDRGRGNYEQYF.

This sequence joins TRBV28 and TRBJ2-7; a weak D match, TRBD1 (5 bases). The CDR3 has 16 amino acids. Germline V lookup: CDR1 MDHEN, CDR2 SYDVKM. V lost 6 bases to trimming and J lost 6 bases, with 24 bases between them. CDR3 nucleotides: TGTGCCAGCAGGATAACCTCGGCAGGGTTCGATTTCGAGCAGTACTTC. Its translation is CASRITSAGFDFEQYF.

This clone was seen a handful of times. Other DNA sequences of this sample code for an identical CDR3. This chain connects TRBV4-3 to TRBJ2-6, with D possibly matching TRBD1 (5 bases). The CDR3 contains 16 residues. The germline gives CDR1 LGHNA, CDR2 YSLEER. Trimming took off 0 bases at V and 1 base at J, with 7 bases between the two ends. The CDR3: CASSQEAGSGANVLTF. CDR3 in DNA: TGCGCCAGCAGCCAAGAAGCAGGGTCTGGGGCCAACGTCCTGACTTTC.

This chain uses TRBV27 with TRBJ2-7; no definite D call. This CDR3 has 13 amino acids. Deletions cut 4 bases from V and 1 base from J, with 8 bases between. Germline loops: CDR1 MNHEY, CDR2 SMNVEV (reference sequence). CDR3 in DNA: TGTGCCAGCAGTTGGGGTTTGTCCTACGAGCAGTACTTC. Protein sequence: CASSWGLSYEQYF.

This clone appeared once. The CDR3 here is CASSFRSLGTGGGEQYF. For the CDR3, the DNA is TGTGCCAGCAGTTTTAGGAGCCTCGGGACAGGGGGTGGGGAGCAGTACTTC. The rearrangement joins TRBV28 to TRBJ2-7; 11 positions agree with TRBD1. The J segment lost 7 bases and the V segment lost 3 bases, leaving 14 bases of the junction unmatched. The CDR3 covers 17 residues. The germline V gene has CDR1 MDHEN and CDR2 SYDVKM.

The V and J genes are TRBV9 and TRBJ2-3; 7 bases map to TRBD2. V lost 3 bases to trimming and J lost 5 bases; unmatched junction nucleotides: 9. The CDR3 sequence is 15 residues long. CDR1 and CDR2 from the germline V gene are SGDLS and YYNGEE. The CDR3 is CASSGSGGAKDTQYF. DNA for the CDR3: TGTGCCAGCAGCGGCTCGGGGGGAGCGAAAGATACGCAGTATTTT.

The chain has TRBV10-1 and TRBJ2-1, with D unresolved. Between the trimmed V and J ends, which lost 5 bases and 1 base, there was a span of 6 bases. There are 13 residues in the CDR3. Germline V gene lookup returns CDR1 WNHNN and CDR2 SYGVQD (reference sequence). CDR3 nucleotide sequence: TGCGCCAGCAGTAGAACATCCTACAATGAGCAGTTCTTC. This translates into CASSRTSYNEQFF.

In regard to this clone: Relative to the germline gene, one junction end is altered; a read error may explain this. The chain has TRBV13 and TRBJ2-1; TRBD2 matches 10 bases. The germline V gene has CDR1 PRHDT and CDR2 FYEKMQ (reference sequence). The CDR3 length is 14 residues. Written as DNA, the CDR3 is TGTGCCAGCAGCGTAGGACTAGCGGCCAATGAGCAGTTCTTC. Amino acid sequence: CASSVGLAANEQFF.

J is TRBJ1-2 and V is TRBV7-9; D is perhaps TRBD1 (6 bases). Germline loops: CDR1 SEHNR, CDR2 FQNEAQ (reference sequence). Trimming pared 1 base from V and 0 bases from J, leaving 18 bases between. The CDR3 is 18 amino acids. This CDR3 is CASSLEGVSPVANYGYTF. The CDR3 DNA sequence: TGTGCCAGCAGCTTAGAGGGGGTGAGCCCCGTTGCTAACTATGGCTACACCTTC. Using reference TRBV7-9 and TRBJ1-2 for the parts outside the CDR3, the full variable domain is DTGVSQNPRHKITKRGQNVTFRCDPISEHNRLYWYRQTLGQGPEFLTYFQNEAQLEKSRLLSDRFSAERPKGSFSTLEIQRTEQGDSAMYLCASSLEGVSPVANYGYTFGSGTRLTVV.

The chain carries TRBV7-9 and TRBJ2-4; no clear D gene. This CDR3 has 16 amino acids. Germline CDR1 is SEHNR and CDR2 is FQNEAQ (reference sequence). V lost 0 bases and J lost 0, with 9 bases in between. The CDR3, as DNA: TGTGCCAGCAGCTTAGCGCCCCAGTTAGCCAAAAACATTCAGTACTTC. Residues: CASSLAPQLAKNIQYF.

This chain joins TRBV28 and TRBJ1-5, with D possibly TRBD1 on 6 matching bases. Germline CDR1 and CDR2: MDHEN and SYDVKM. Deletions cut 8 bases from V and 2 bases from J, with 16 bases between. The CDR3 extends over 15 amino acids. The CDR3 nucleotides are TGTGCCAGCGAAACGAGGGGGTCCGGCAATCAGCCCCAGCATTTT. This sequence encodes CASETRGSGNQPQHF.

This clone came up a few times. This chain joins TRBV5-1 and TRBJ2-6; 10 bases are shared with TRBD1. The CDR3 sequence is 18 residues long. The V gene end was trimmed by 2 bases and the J gene end by 4 bases; junction bases not matched to a gene: 9. Germline V lookup: CDR1 SGHRS, CDR2 YFSETQ. CDR3 sequence (DNA): TGCGCCAGCAGCTTTACCGGGACAGGGGTTTTGGGGGCCAACGTCCTGACTTTC. It codes for CASSFTGTGVLGANVLTF.

This clone was seen only a few times. The CDR3 DNA sequence: TGTGCCAGCAGCCCCCATAAGACGCGGGAGCAGTACTTC. As protein: CASSPHKTREQYF. The rearrangement joins TRBV11-2 to TRBJ2-7, with unresolved D. The CDR3 has 13 residues. Trimming removed 5 bases from V and 7 bases from J, with 15 bases in between. Germline values: CDR1 SGHAT, CDR2 FQNNGV.

The J gene is TRBJ1-2, the V gene TRBV19; tentatively, D is TRBD1 (5 bases). This CDR3 is 14 amino acids long. The V and J ends lost 3 bases and 13 bases respectively, with 21 bases between them. Looked up from germline, CDR1 is LNHDA and CDR2 is SQIVND (reference sequence). The CDR3 DNA reads as TGTGCCAGTAGTATTAATGGGGCCGCCTTTTGGATCACCTTC. Residues: CASSINGAAFWITF.

The chain carries TRBV10-1 and TRBJ1-1, with D perhaps TRBD1 (6 bases). Germline lookup yields CDR1 WNHNN and CDR2 SYGVQD (reference sequence). The CDR3 sequence is 14 residues long. Trimming took off 0 bases at V and 5 bases at J, with 10 bases between the two ends. The DNA of the CDR3 is TGCGCCAGCAGTGAGTCGGGGGGCCGGACTGAAGCTTTCTTT. It translates to CASSESGGRTEAFF.